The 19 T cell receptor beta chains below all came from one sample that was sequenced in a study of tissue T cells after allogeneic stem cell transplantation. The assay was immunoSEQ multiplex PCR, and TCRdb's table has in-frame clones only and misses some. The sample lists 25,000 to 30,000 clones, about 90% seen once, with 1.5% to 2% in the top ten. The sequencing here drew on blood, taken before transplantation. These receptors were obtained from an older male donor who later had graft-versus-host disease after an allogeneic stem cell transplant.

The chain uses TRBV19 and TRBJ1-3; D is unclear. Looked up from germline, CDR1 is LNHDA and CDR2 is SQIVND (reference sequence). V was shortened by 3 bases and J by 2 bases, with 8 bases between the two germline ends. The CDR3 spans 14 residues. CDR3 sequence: CASSMMGAGNTIYF. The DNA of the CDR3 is TGTGCCAGTAGTATGATGGGTGCTGGAAACACCATATATTTT.

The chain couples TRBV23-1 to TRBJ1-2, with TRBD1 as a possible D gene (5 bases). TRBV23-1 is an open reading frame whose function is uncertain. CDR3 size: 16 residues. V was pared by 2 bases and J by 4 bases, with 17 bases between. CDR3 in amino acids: CASSQLGPGTRYGYTF. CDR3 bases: TGCGCCAGCAGTCAACTTGGACCCGGGACCCGCTATGGCTACACCTTC.

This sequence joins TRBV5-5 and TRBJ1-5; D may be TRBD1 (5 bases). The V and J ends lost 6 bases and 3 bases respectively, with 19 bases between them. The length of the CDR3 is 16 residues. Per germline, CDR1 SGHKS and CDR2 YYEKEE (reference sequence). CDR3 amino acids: CASTQDNVFPNQPQHF. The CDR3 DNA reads TGTGCCAGCACTCAGGACAATGTGTTTCCCAATCAGCCCCAGCATTTT.

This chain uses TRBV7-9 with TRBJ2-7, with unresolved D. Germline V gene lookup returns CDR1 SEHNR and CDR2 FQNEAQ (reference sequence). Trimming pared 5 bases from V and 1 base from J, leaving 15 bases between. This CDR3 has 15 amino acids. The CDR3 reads CASSPPGDPSYEQYF. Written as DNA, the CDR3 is TGTGCCAGCAGCCCCCCCGGTGACCCGTCCTACGAGCAGTACTTC. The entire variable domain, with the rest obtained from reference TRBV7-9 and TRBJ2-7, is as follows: DTGVSQNPRHKITKRGQNVTFRCDPISEHNRLYWYRQTLGQGPEFLTYFQNEAQLEKSRLLSDRFSAERPKGSFSTLEIQRTEQGDSAMYLCASSPPGDPSYEQYFGPGTRLTVT.

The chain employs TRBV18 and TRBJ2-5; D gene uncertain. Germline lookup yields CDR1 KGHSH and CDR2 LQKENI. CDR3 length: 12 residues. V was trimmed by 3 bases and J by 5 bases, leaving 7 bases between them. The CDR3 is CASSPIGETQYF. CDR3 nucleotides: TGTGCCAGCTCACCGATAGGGGAGACCCAGTACTTC.

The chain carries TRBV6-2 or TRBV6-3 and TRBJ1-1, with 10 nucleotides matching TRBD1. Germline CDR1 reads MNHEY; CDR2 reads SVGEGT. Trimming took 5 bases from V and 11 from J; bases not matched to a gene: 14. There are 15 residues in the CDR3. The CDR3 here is CASSNPGQGWLNAFF. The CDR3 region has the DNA TGTGCCAGCAGTAATCCGGGACAGGGGTGGTTGAACGCTTTCTTT.

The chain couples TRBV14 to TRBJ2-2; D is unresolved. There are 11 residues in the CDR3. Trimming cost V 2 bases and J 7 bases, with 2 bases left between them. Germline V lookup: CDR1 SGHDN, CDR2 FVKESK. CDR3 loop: CASSQIGELFF. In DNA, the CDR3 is TGTGCCAGCAGCCAAATCGGGGAGCTGTTTTTT.

CDR3 loop: CASSIRGNTGELFF. CDR3 sequence (DNA): TGTGCCAGCAGCATCCGGGGGAACACCGGGGAGCTGTTTTTT. The J gene is TRBJ2-2, the V gene TRBV11-2; maybe TRBD2 (5 bases). V was clipped by 5 bases and J by 1 base, with 8 bases between them. This CDR3 spans 14 amino acids. Germline assignment: CDR1 SGHAT and CDR2 FQNNGV.

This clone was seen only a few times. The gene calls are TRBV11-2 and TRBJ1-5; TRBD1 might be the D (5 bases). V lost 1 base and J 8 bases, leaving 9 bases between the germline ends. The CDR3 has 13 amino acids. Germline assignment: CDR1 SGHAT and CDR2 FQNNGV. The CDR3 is CASSLGGTKPQHF. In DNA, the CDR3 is TGTGCCAGCAGCTTAGGCGGGACCAAGCCCCAGCATTTT.

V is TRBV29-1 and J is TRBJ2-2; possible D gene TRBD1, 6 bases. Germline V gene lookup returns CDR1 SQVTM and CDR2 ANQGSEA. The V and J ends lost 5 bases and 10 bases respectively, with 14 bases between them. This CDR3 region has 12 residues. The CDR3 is CSVRHRDKELFF. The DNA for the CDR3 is TGCAGCGTTCGTCACCGGGACAAGGAGCTGTTTTTT.

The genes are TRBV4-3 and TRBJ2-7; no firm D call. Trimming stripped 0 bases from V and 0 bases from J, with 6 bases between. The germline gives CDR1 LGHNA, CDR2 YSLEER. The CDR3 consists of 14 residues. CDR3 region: CASSQESDSYEQYF. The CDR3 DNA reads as TGCGCCAGCAGCCAAGAGTCCGACTCCTACGAGCAGTACTTC.

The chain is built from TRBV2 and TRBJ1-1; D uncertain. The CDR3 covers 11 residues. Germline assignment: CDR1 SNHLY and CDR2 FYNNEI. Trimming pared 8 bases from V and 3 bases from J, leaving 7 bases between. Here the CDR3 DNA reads TGTGCCAGCGGAGAGGACACTGAAGCTTTCTTT. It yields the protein CASGEDTEAFF.

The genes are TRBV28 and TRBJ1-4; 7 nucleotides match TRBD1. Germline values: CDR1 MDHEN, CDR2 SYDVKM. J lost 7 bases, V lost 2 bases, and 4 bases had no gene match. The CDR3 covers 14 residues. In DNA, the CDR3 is TGTGCCAGCAGTTTAGTCGACAGGGTTGAAAAACTGTTTTTT. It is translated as CASSLVDRVEKLFF.

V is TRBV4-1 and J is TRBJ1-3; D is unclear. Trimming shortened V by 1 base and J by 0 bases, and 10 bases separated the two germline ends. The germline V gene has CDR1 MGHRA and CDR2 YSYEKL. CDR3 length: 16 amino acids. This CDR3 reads CASSQAPGLSGNTIYF. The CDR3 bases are TGCGCCAGCAGCCAAGCCCCGGGTCTCTCTGGAAACACCATATATTTT.

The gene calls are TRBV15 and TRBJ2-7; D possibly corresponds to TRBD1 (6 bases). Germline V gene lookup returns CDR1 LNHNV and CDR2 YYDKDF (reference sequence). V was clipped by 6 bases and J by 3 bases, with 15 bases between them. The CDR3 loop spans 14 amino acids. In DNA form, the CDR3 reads TGTGCCACCAGTATACGGGACAAGGGCTACGAGCAGTACTTC. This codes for CATSIRDKGYEQYF. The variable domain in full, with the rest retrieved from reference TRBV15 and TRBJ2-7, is DAMVIQNPRYQVTQFGKPVTLSCSQTLNHNVMYWYQQKSSQAPKLLFHYYDKDFNNEADTPDNFQSRRPNTSFCFLDIRSPGLGDTAMYLCATSIRDKGYEQYFGPGTRLTVT.

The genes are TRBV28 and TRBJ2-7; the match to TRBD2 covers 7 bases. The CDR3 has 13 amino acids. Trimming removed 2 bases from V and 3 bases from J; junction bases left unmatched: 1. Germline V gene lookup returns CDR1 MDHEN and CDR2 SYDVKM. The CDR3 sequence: CASSLAGDYEQYF. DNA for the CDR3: TGTGCCAGCAGTTTAGCGGGAGACTACGAGCAGTACTTC.

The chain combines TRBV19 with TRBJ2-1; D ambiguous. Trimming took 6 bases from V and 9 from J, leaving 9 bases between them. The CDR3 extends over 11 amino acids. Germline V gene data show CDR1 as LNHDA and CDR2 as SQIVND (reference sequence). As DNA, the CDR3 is TGTGCCAGTAGGTTTTTTGGTGAGCAGTTCTTC. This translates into CASRFFGEQFF.

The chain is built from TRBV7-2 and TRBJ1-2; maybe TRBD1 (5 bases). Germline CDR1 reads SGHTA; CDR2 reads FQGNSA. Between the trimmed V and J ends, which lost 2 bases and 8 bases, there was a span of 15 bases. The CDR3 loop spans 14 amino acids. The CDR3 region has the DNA TGTGCCAGCAGCTTAAAGGGGTGGGACTTGGGCTACACCTTC. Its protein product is CASSLKGWDLGYTF.

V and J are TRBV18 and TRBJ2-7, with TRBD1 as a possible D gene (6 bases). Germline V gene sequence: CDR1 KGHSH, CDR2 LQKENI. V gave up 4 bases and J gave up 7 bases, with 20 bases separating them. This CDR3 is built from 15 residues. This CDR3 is CASSLTGTKSGEQYF. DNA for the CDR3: TGTGCCAGCTCACTTACCGGGACAAAGTCGGGGGAGCAGTACTTC. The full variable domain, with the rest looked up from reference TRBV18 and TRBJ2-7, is NAGVMQNPRHLVRRRGQEARLRCSPMKGHSHVYWYRQLPEEGLKFMVYLQKENIIDESGMPKERFSAEFPKEGPSILRIQQVVRGDSAAYFCASSLTGTKSGEQYFGPGTRLTVT.